This T cell receptor beta chain was identified during a study of shared clonotypes between healthy human individuals. The protocol was immunoSEQ multiplex PCR, while the TCRdb copy is restricted to in-frame clones and leaves out a portion. This sample has approximately 470,000 clones; around 85% occur once, and the top ten carry roughly 13%. Germline CDR1 and CDR2: SGHVS and FQNEAQ. The CDR3 contains 16 residues. The V end was cut by 0 bases, the J end by 0 bases, with 9 bases between. The source material was PBMCs. The source of this sequence is a woman between 40 and 55 years old in good health. Some clones in this sample may be carry-over from other donors' samples. The chain has TRBV7-8 and TRBJ1-3; no firm D call. DNA for the CDR3: TGTGCCAGCAGCTTAGCGTCGCAGTACTCTGGAAACACCATATATTTT. Protein: CASSLASQYSGNTIYF.